The present entry profiles one T cell receptor (beta chain) with its context. Trimming cost V 8 bases and J 8 bases, with 22 bases left between them. There are 15 residues in the CDR3. CDR1 MDHEN and CDR2 SYDVKM come from the germline V gene. From the RT-PCR reads, TCRdb called clonotypes with MiXCR, one entry per CDR3 protein. Of 920,000 or so distinct CDR3 sequences listed, about 20% are singletons. The record originates from a study of patients and donors after allogeneic stem cell transplantation. The sample was blood, either unsorted or a sorted T cell fraction (not recorded which). This receptor was identified in a human donor who was either an allogeneic HSCT recipient or a stem cell or donor lymphocyte infusion donor (not recorded which). It is not recorded whose cells these are; they may come from a transplant donor. The V and J genes are TRBV28 and TRBJ2-1; D could derive from TRBD1 or TRBD2 (5 bases each). CDR3 bases: TGTGCCAGCCTCCCCGGGGCCCAGGCTCGGGATGAGCAGTTCTTC. The encoded protein is CASLPGAQARDEQFF.